Below, 7 T cell receptor beta chains from the same sample are listed, as sequenced in a study of blood T cell repertoires in COVID-19. TCRdb keeps only in-frame clones here, not all; method: immunoSEQ multiplex PCR. Counted here are about 100,000 clones, about 80% occurring once; the ten biggest clones make up approximately 29%. Material: peripheral blood. These TCRs come from a man between 65 and 79 years old with active or convalescent COVID-19.

This clone was found a few times. The chain combines TRBV11-3 with TRBJ2-7; 12 nucleotides agree with TRBD1. Germline V gene sequence: CDR1 SGHNT, CDR2 YENEEA. The J segment lost 6 bases and the V segment lost 3 bases, leaving 3 bases of the junction unmatched. The CDR3 contains 14 residues. The CDR3 here is CASSLGQGASEQYF. DNA of the CDR3: TGTGCCAGCAGCTTGGGACAGGGGGCAAGCGAGCAGTACTTC.

The V gene is TRBV20-1, the J gene TRBJ2-7; D gene uncertain. The germline CDR1 and CDR2 sequences are DFQATT and SNEGSKA (reference sequence). Trimming removed 5 bases at V and 3 bases at J, with 8 bases between. The CDR3 has 11 amino acids. CDR3 sequence reads: CSAETGYEQYF. CDR3 coding DNA: TGCAGTGCTGAGACTGGCTACGAGCAGTACTTC.

This sequence joins TRBV28 and TRBJ1-6; 8 bases align to TRBD1. The CDR3 contains 14 residues. V dropped 2 bases and J dropped 10; count of bases not matched to a gene: 4. Germline CDR1 MDHEN, CDR2 SYDVKM. CDR3 sequence (DNA): TGTGCCAGCAGTTTAGTGGACAGGGTCTCACCCCTCCACTTT. Translation: CASSLVDRVSPLHF. Full variable domain (remainder filled in from reference TRBV28 and TRBJ1-6): DVKVTQSSRYLVKRTGEKVFLECVQDMDHENMFWYRQDPGLGLRLIYFSYDVKMKEKGDIPEGYSVSREKKERFSLILESASTNQTSMYLCASSLVDRVSPLHFGNGTRLTVT.

The V call is TRBV9, the J call TRBJ2-7; 9 nucleotides agree with TRBD1. The germline V gene encodes CDR1 SGDLS and CDR2 YYNGEE. This CDR3 spans 16 amino acids. The V segment lost 0 bases and the J segment 0 bases; nucleotides outside the gene matches: 4. The CDR3 DNA sequence: TGTGCCAGCAGCGTAGGGGGGACAGGGTCCTCCTACGAGCAGTACTTC. Translating it yields CASSVGGTGSSYEQYF. The full variable domain, rest sourced from reference TRBV9 and TRBJ2-7, is DSGVTQTPKHLITATGQRVTLRCSPRSGDLSVYWYQQSLDQGLQFLIQYYNGEERAKGNILERFSAQQFPDLHSELNLSSLELGDSALYFCASSVGGTGSSYEQYFGPGTRLTVT.

V usage is TRBV30 and J usage is TRBJ2-2, with TRBD2 as a possible D gene (6 bases). This CDR3 contains 16 residues. Per germline, CDR1 GTSNPN and CDR2 SVGIG (reference sequence). V was clipped by 0 bases and J by 4 bases, with 15 bases between them. The CDR3 bases are TGTGCCTGGAGTGTACCGGCGGGGCTGAGCACCGGGGAGCTGTTTTTT. Translating gives CAWSVPAGLSTGELFF.

The rearrangement uses TRBV5-6 and TRBJ1-1; a possible D gene is TRBD1 (5 bases). CDR3 length: 12 amino acids. V lost 4 bases to trimming and J lost 8 bases, with 12 bases between them. Germline assignment: CDR1 SGHDT and CDR2 YYEEEE. The DNA for the CDR3 is TGTGCCAGCAGCCTGACGTGGGGCGAAGCTTTCTTT. Amino acid sequence: CASSLTWGEAFF.

The chain couples TRBV9 to TRBJ1-1; 7 bases align to TRBD1. This CDR3 spans 14 amino acids. CDR1 is SGDLS, CDR2 YYNGEE, per germline. V was clipped by 4 bases and J by 1 base; unmatched bases: 4. CDR3 nucleotides: TGTGCCAGCAGCAAGGGACAGCAGAACACTGAAGCTTTCTTT. It is translated as CASSKGQQNTEAFF.